The entry below describes one T cell receptor beta chain. Its antigen remains unidentified. Via MiXCR, TCRdb re-called the reads, giving one row per CDR3 protein. The data contain about 69,000 distinct CDR3 sequences, 20% to 25% of them singletons. This sample stems from a study of type 1 regulatory T cells. Overall study: This in vitro CD4 product, T-allo10, is enriched for Tr1 cells and alloantigen-specific.

Findings and limits, study-wide: Compared with non-Tr1 cells, Tr1 cells showed a narrower TCR repertoire.

This CDR3 is built from 17 residues. Germline CDR1 reads KGHDR; CDR2 reads SFDVKD. Losses at the gene ends were 3 bases for V and 9 bases for J; bases not matched to a gene: 12. The chain has TRBV24-1 and TRBJ2-2; 10 bases match TRBD1. The receptor comes from a human donor in good health. The source material was cultured type 1 regulatory T (Tr1) cells, either the whole culture or a sorted fraction (not recorded which). For the CDR3, the DNA is TGTGCCACCAGTGATCCGGGGGGACAGGGGAACGGAAGGGAGCTGTTTTTT. Protein product: CATSDPGGQGNGRELFF.